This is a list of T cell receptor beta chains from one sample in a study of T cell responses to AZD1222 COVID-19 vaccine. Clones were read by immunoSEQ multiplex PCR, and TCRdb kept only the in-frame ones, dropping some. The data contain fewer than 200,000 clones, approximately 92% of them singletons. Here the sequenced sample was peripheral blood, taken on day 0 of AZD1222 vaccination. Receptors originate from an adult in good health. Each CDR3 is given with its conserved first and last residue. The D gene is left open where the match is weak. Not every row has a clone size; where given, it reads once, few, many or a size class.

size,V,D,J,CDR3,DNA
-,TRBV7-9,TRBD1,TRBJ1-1,CATGGGDTEAFF,TGTGCCACAGGGGGTGGGGACACTGAAGCTTTCTTT
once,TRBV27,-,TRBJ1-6,CASSPGDLGYNSPLHF,TGTGCCAGCAGTCCAGGGGACCTCGGCTATAATTCACCCCTCCACTTT
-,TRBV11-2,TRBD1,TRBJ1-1,CASSLIEGAAEAFF,TGTGCCAGCAGCTTAATCGAGGGGGCAGCAGAAGCTTTCTTT
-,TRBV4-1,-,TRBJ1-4,CASSSRHGYNEKLFF,TGCGCCAGCAGCTCTCGACACGGGTACAATGAAAAACTGTTTTTT
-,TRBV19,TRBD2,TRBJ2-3,CASSRDNIGLAGGTDTQYF,TGTGCCAGTAGTAGGGATAACATTGGACTAGCGGGGGGCACAGATACGCAGTATTTT
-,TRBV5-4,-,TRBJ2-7,CASSSEYEQYF,TGTGCCAGCAGCTCCGAATACGAGCAGTACTTC
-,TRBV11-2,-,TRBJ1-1,CASSPGLGTEAFF,TGTGCCAGCAGCCCCGGACTTGGGACTGAAGCTTTCTTT
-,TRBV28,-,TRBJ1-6,CASSLSGRENSPLHF,TGTGCCAGCAGTTTATCGGGCAGGGAGAATTCACCCCTCCACTTT
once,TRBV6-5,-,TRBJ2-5,CASSLIETQYF,TGTGCCAGCAGCCTTATAGAGACCCAGTACTTC
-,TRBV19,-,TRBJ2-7,CASSHASPYEQYF,TGTGCCAGTAGTCATGCGTCTCCCTACGAGCAGTACTTC
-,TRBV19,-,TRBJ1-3,CASSWTLGNTIYF,TGTGCCAGTAGTTGGACCCTAGGAAACACCATATATTTT
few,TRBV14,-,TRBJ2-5,CASSQKDWETQYF,TGTGCCAGCAGCCAGAAGGATTGGGAGACCCAGTACTTC
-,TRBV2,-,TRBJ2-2,CASIPEGIHNTGELFF,TGTGCCAGCATTCCCGAGGGGATCCATAACACCGGGGAGCTGTTTTTT
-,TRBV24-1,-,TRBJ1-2,CATSDSPLGGRGYGYTF,TGTGCCACCAGTGACTCCCCCTTGGGGGGGAGAGGGTATGGCTACACCTTC
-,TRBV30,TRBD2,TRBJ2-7,CAWSKTSGRIYEQYF,TGTGCCTGGAGCAAGACTAGCGGGAGGATCTACGAGCAGTACTTC
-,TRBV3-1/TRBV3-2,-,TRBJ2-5,CASSPTAETQETQYF,TGTGCCAGCAGCCCTACGGCAGAGACCCAAGAGACCCAGTACTTC
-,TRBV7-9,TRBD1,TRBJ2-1,CASSTDRGGFNEQFF,TGTGCCAGCAGCACCGACAGGGGAGGATTCAATGAGCAGTTCTTC
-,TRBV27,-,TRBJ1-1,CASSPLHVNTEAFF,TGTGCCAGCAGTCCCCTTCATGTGAACACTGAAGCTTTCTTT
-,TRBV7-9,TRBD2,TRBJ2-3,CASSLLLAGVADTQYF,TGTGCCAGCAGCTTATTGCTAGCGGGAGTGGCAGATACGCAGTATTTT
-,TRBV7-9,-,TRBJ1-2,CASSRLAADYGYTF,TGTGCCAGCAGCCGTCTGGCAGCCGACTATGGCTACACCTTC
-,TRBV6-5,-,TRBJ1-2,CASSYSRGSNYGYTF,TGTGCCAGCAGTTACTCAAGGGGCTCTAACTATGGCTACACCTTC
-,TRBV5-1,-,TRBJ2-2,CASSLDRPTGELFF,TGCGCCAGCAGCCTGGACAGACCCACCGGGGAGCTGTTTTTT
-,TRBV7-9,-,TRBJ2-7,CASSLVSGPAYEQYF,TGTGCCAGCAGCTTAGTTTCGGGGCCAGCCTACGAGCAGTACTTC
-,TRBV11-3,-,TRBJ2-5,CASSFAGAETRYF,TGTGCCAGCAGCTTCGCAGGGGCAGAGACCCGGTACTTC
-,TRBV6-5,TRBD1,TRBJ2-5,CASSQGQGGVETQYF,TGTGCCAGCAGTCAGGGACAGGGAGGGGTAGAGACCCAGTACTTC
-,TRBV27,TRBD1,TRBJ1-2,CASSLSGQIPTSYGYTF,TGTGCCAGCAGTTTATCGGGACAGATTCCAACCAGCTATGGCTACACCTTC
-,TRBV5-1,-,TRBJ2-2,CASSPPGLASAGELFF,TGCGCCAGCAGCCCACCGGGACTGGCGTCGGCCGGGGAGCTGTTTTTT
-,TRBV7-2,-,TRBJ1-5,CASSYAQGNQPQHF,TGTGCCAGCAGCTACGCCCAGGGGAATCAGCCCCAGCATTTT
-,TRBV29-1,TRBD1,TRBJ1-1,CSVFRDSTEAFF,TGCAGCGTTTTCCGGGACAGCACTGAAGCTTTCTTT
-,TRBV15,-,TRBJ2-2,CATSGVTGPGELFF,TGTGCCACCAGCGGGGTTACTGGGCCCGGGGAGCTGTTTTTT
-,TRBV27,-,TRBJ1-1,CASSLRLTNTEAFF,TGTGCCAGCAGTTTAAGACTGACGAACACTGAAGCTTTCTTT
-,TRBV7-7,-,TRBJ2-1,CASSLQGGNEQFF,TGTGCTAGCAGCTTGCAGGGGGGAAATGAGCAGTTCTTC
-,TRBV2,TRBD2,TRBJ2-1,CASSEAVGLAGGAYNEQFF,TGTGCCAGCAGTGAAGCGGTGGGACTAGCGGGGGGGGCCTACAATGAGCAGTTCTTC
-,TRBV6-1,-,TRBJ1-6,CASSEADSYNSPLHF,TGTGCCAGCAGTGAAGCCGACTCCTATAATTCACCCCTCCACTTT
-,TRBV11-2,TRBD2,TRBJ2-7,CASSFLAGEDGEQYF,TGTGCCAGCAGCTTCTTAGCGGGAGAGGATGGCGAGCAGTACTTC
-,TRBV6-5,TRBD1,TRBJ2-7,CASSYSQGYEQYF,TGTGCCAGCAGTTACTCACAGGGGTACGAGCAGTACTTC
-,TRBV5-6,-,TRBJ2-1,CASSSQGNEQFF,TGTGCCAGCAGCTCTCAGGGGAATGAGCAGTTCTTC
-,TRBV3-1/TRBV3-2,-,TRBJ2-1,CASSQDRGYEQFF,TGTGCCAGCAGCCAAGACAGGGGCTATGAGCAGTTCTTC
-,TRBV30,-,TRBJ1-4,CAWSDLPGIGEKLFF,TGTGCCTGGAGCGATCTTCCAGGGATCGGTGAAAAACTGTTTTTT
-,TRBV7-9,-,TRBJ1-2,CASSSGSRVTDGYTF,TGTGCCAGCAGCTCGGGGAGCAGGGTCACCGACGGCTACACCTTC
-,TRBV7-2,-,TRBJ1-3,CASSLAFGTSGGNTIYF,TGTGCCAGCAGCTTAGCTTTCGGGACGTCGGGAGGAAACACCATATATTTT
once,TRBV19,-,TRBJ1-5,CASSIPPTQGRGRNQPQHF,TGTGCCAGTAGTATACCCCCCACCCAGGGCAGGGGACGCAATCAGCCCCAGCATTTT
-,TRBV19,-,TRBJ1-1,CASSIFRLNTEAFF,TGTGCCAGTAGTATATTCCGACTGAACACTGAAGCTTTCTTT
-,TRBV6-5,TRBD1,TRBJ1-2,CASSLGQVYGYTF,TGTGCCAGCAGCCTGGGACAGGTCTATGGCTACACCTTC
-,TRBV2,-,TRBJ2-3,CASSRQVTDTQYF,TGTGCCAGCAGTCGACAGGTCACAGATACGCAGTATTTT
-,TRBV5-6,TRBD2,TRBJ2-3,CASSGGLAGRTDTQYF,TGTGCCAGCAGCGGGGGACTAGCGGGGCGCACAGATACGCAGTATTTT
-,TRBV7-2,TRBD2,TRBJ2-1,CASSLAGAYNEQFF,TGTGCCAGCAGCTTGGCGGGAGCCTACAATGAGCAGTTCTTC
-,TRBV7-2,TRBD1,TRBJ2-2,CASSTLTGLNTGELFF,TGTGCCAGCAGCACCCTGACAGGGCTGAACACCGGGGAGCTGTTTTTT